A single T cell receptor beta chain is shown here with its context. This sample was taken from a study of shared clonotypes between healthy human individuals. Study overall: Every donor yielded three CD4 naive, three CD4 memory, two CD8 naive and one CD8 memory plate.

CD8 cells classed as naive were CD45RO-negative and positively selected for CCR7, excluding terminally differentiated effector memory CD45RA+ cells. Only Caucasian adults living in Nashville, Tennessee made up the donor group. CDR3 length: 15 residues. The V end lost 5 bases, the J end lost 5 bases, and 18 bases lay between the germline ends. The germline gives CDR1 SGHAT, CDR2 FQNNGV. Clones were read by immunoSEQ multiplex PCR, and TCRdb kept only the in-frame ones, dropping some. Of around 1,900,000 clones listed, 93% are singletons. Sequenced: naive CD8+ T cells from PBMCs. The rearrangement uses TRBV11-2 and TRBJ1-1; D gene uncertain. This sequence was found in a man younger than 35 in good health. Some clones in this sample may be carry-over from other donors' samples. CDR3 amino acids: CASSLGDTFKTEAFF. CDR3 DNA sequence: TGTGCCAGCAGCCTAGGTGACACGTTTAAAACTGAAGCTTTCTTT.